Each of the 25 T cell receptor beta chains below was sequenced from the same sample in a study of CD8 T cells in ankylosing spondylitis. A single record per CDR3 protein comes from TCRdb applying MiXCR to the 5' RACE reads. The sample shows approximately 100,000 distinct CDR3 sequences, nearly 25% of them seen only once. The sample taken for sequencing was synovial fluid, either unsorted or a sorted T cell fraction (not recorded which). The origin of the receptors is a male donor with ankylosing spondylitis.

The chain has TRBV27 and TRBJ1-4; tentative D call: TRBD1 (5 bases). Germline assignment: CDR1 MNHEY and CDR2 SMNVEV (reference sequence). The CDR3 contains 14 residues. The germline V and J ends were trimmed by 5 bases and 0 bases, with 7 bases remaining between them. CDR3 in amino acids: CASSRGTTNEKLFF. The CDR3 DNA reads TGTGCCAGCAGTCGGGGGACAACTAATGAAAAACTGTTTTTT. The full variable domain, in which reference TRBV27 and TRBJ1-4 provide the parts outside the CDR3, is EAQVTQNPRYLITVTGKKLTVTCSQNMNHEYMSWYRQDPGLGLRQIYYSMNVEVTDKGDVPEGYKVSRKEKRNFPLILESPSPNQTSLYFCASSRGTTNEKLFFGSGTQLSVL.

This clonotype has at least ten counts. CDR3 in DNA: TGCAGTGCTAGAAACCGGGAGACCTACGAGCAGTACGTC. Protein product: CSARNRETYEQYV. The chain has TRBV20-1 and TRBJ2-7, with D tentatively TRBD2 (6 bases). The CDR3 runs 13 residues. The germline CDR1 and CDR2 sequences are DFQATT and SNEGSKA (reference sequence). V was shortened by 2 bases and J by 2 bases, with 10 bases between the two germline ends.

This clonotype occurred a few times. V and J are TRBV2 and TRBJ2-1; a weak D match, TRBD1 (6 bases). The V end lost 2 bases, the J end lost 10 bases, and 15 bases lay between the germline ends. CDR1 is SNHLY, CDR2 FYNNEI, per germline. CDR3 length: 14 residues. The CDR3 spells CASSEWGPTGEQFF. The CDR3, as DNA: TGTGCCAGCAGTGAATGGGGGCCTACAGGGGAGCAGTTCTTC. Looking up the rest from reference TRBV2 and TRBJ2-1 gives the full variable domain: EPEVTQTPSHQVTQMGQEVILRCVPISNHLYFYWYRQILGQKVEFLVSFYNNEISEKSEIFDDQFSVERPDGSNFTLKIRSTKLEDSAMYFCASSEWGPTGEQFFGPGTRLTVL.

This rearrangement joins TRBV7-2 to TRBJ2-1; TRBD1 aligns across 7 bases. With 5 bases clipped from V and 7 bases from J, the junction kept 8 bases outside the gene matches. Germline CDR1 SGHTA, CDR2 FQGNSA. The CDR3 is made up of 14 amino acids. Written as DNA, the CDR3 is TGTGCCAGCAGCCCAGACAGGGTGGGGAATGAGCAGTTCTTC. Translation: CASSPDRVGNEQFF.

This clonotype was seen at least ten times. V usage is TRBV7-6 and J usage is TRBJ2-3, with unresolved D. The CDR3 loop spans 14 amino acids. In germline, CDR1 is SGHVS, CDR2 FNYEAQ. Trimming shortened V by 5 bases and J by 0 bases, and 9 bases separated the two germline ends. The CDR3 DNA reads TGTGCCAGCAGCACGACTTCTAGCACAGATACGCAGTATTTT. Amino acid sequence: CASSTTSSTDTQYF.

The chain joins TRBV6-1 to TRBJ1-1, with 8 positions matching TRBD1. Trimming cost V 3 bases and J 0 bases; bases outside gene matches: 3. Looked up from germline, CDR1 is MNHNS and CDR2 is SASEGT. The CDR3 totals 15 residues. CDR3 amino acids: CASSDTGGVNTEAFF. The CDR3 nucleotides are TGTGCCAGCAGTGATACAGGGGGGGTGAACACTGAAGCTTTCTTT.

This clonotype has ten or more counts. CDR3 in DNA: TGTGCCAGCAGTTTTCCACAGGGGAGGGAAGCTGAGCAGTTCTTC. It is translated as CASSFPQGREAEQFF. The rearrangement links TRBV6-5 to TRBJ2-1, with D perhaps being TRBD1 or TRBD2 (7 bases each). This CDR3 region has 15 residues. With 4 bases removed from V and 9 bases from J, the gap between germline ends came to 19 bases. Looked up from germline, CDR1 is MNHEY and CDR2 is SVGAGI.

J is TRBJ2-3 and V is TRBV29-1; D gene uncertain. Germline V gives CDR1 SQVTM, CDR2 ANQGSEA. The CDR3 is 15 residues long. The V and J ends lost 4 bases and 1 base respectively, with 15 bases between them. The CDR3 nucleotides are TGCAGCGTTGGAAGGACCAACACTGGCACAGATACGCAGTATTTT. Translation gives CSVGRTNTGTDTQYF.

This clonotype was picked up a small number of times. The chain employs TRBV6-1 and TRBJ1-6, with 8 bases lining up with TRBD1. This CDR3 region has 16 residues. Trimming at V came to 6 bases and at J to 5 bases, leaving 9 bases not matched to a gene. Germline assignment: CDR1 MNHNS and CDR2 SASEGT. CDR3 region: CASSPGQGPNNSPLHF. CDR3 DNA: TGTGCCAGCAGCCCTGGACAGGGACCAAATAATTCACCCCTCCACTTT.

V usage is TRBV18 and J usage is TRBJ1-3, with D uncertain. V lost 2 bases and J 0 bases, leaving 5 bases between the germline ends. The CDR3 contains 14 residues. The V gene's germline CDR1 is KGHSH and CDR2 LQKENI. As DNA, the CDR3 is TGTGCCAGCTCACCAACGGACTCTGGAAACACCATATATTTT. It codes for CASSPTDSGNTIYF.

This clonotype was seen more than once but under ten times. The chain's CDR3 is CASSLGGGGGYTF. CDR3 DNA: TGTGCCAGCAGCTTAGGTGGGGGAGGAGGCTACACCTTC. The chain employs TRBV7-9 and TRBJ1-2, with D possibly TRBD1 on 5 matching bases. V was clipped by 1 base and J by 8 bases, with 11 bases between them. CDR1 is SEHNR, CDR2 FQNEAQ, per germline (reference sequence). The CDR3 loop spans 13 amino acids.

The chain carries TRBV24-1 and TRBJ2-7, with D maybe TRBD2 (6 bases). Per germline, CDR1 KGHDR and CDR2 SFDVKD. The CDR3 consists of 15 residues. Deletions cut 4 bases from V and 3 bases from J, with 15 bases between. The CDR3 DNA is TGTGCCACCAGTGAGGCCGGGGGTTCCATCTACGAGCAGTACTTC. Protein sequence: CATSEAGGSIYEQYF.

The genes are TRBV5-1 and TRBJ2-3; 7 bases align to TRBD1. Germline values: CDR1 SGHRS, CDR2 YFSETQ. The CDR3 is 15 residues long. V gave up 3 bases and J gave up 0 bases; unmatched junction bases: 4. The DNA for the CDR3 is TGCGCCAGCAGCTGGGACAGTCCTAGCACAGATACGCAGTATTTT. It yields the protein CASSWDSPSTDTQYF.

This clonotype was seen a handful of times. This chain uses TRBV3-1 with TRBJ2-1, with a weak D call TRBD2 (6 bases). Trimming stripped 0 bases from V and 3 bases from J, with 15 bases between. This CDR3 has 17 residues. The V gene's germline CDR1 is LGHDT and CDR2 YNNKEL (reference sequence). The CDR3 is CASSQDLATEYYNEQFF. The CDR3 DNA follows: TGTGCCAGCAGCCAAGATCTAGCGACGGAATACTACAATGAGCAGTTCTTC.

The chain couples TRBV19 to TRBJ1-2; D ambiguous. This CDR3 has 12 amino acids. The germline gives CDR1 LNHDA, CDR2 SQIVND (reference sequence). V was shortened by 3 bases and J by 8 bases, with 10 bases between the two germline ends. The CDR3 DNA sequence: TGTGCCAGTAGTATCTCATTGGCGGGCTACACCTTC. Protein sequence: CASSISLAGYTF.

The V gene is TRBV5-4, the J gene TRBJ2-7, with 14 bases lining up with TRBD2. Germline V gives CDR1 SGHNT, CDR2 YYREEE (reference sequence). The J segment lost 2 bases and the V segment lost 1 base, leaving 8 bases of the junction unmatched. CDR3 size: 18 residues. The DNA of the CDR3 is TGTGCCAGCAGCTTGCCGGGACTAGCGGGAGCCTATCCCTACGAGCAGTACTTC. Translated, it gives CASSLPGLAGAYPYEQYF. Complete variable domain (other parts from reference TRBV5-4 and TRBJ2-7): ETGVTQSPTHLIKTRGQQVTLRCSSQSGHNTVSWYQQALGQGPQFIFQYYREEENGRGNFPPRFSGLQFPNYSSELNVNALELDDSALYLCASSLPGLAGAYPYEQYFGPGTRLTVT.

DNA for the CDR3: TGTGCCAGCAGCCAAGCTTACTACAATGAGCAGTTCTTC. Translated: CASSQAYYNEQFF. The chain recombines TRBV3-1 with TRBJ2-1; unclear D gene. The length of the CDR3 is 13 residues. Deletions cut 1 base from V and 3 bases from J, with 4 bases between. Germline-derived CDR1 and CDR2 are LGHDT and YNNKEL (reference sequence).

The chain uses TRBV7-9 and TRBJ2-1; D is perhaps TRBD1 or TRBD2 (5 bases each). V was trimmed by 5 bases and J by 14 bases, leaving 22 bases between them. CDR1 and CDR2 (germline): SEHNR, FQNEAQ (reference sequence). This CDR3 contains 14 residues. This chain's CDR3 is CASSRGSTPTREFF. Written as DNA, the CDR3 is TGTGCCAGCAGCCGGGGAAGCACCCCGACCAGGGAGTTCTTC. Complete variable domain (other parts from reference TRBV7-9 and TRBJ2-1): DTGVSQNPRHKITKRGQNVTFRCDPISEHNRLYWYRQTLGQGPEFLTYFQNEAQLEKSRLLSDRFSAERPKGSFSTLEIQRTEQGDSAMYLCASSRGSTPTREFFGPGTRLTVL.

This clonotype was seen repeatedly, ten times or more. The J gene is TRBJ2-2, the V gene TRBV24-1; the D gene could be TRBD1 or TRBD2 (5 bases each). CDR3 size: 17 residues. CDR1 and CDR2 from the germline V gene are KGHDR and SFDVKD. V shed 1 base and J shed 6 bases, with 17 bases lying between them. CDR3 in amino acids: CATSDFAERGRSGELFF. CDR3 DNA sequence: TGTGCCACCAGTGATTTCGCGGAGAGGGGAAGGTCCGGGGAGCTGTTTTTT.

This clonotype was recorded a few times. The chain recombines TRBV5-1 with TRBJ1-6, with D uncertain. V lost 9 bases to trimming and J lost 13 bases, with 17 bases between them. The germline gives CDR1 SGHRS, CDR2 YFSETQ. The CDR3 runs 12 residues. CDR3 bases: TGCGCCACCCGATCGCCTGGCCAGCCCCTCCACTTT. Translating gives CATRSPGQPLHF.

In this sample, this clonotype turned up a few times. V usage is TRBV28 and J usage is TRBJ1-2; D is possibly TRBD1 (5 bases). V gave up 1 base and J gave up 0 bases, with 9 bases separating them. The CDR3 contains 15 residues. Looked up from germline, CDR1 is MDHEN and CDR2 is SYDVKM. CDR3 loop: CASSLLQGANYGYTF. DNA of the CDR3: TGTGCCAGCAGTTTATTGCAGGGTGCTAACTATGGCTACACCTTC.

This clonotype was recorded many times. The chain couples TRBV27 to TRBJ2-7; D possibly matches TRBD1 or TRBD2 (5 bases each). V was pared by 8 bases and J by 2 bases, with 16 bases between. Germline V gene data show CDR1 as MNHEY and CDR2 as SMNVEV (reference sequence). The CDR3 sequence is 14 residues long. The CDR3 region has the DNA TGTGCCAGCCGCCCGTTTCCGGGACCCTACGAGCAGTACTTC. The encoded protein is CASRPFPGPYEQYF.

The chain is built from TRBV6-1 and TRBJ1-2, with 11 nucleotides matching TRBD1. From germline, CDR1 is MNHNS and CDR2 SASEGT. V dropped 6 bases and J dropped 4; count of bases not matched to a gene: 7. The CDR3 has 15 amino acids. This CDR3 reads CASRPGTGGIYGYTF. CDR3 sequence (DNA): TGTGCCAGCAGGCCCGGGACAGGGGGGATCTATGGCTACACCTTC.

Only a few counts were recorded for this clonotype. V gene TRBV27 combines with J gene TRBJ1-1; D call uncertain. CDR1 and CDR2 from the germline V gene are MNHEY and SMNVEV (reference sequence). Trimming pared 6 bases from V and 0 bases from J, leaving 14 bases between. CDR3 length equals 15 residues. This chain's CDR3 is CASSRTGRLNTEAFF. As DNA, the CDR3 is TGTGCCAGCAGCCGGACCGGACGGCTGAACACTGAAGCTTTCTTT.

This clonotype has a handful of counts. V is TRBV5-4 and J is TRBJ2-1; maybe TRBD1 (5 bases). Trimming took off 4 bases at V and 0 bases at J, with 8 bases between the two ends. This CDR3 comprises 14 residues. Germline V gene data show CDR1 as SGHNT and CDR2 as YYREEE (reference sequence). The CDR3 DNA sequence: TGTGCCAGCAGCGGGGCGAGCTCCTACAATGAGCAGTTCTTC. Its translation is CASSGASSYNEQFF. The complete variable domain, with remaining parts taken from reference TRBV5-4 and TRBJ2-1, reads ETGVTQSPTHLIKTRGQQVTLRCSSQSGHNTVSWYQQALGQGPQFIFQYYREEENGRGNFPPRFSGLQFPNYSSELNVNALELDDSALYLCASSGASSYNEQFFGPGTRLTVL.